This T cell receptor (beta chain) was retrieved from a study of PD-1 blockade in mismatch repair-deficient tumors (dated 2017 in TCRdb). Background on the whole study: The trial enrolled fewer than 90 consecutive patients with about twelve mismatch repair-deficient cancer types between 2013 and 2016, all previously treated and progressing. Deep sequencing of TCR CDR3 regions was used to track tumor-associated T cell clones in peripheral blood of patients responding to PD-1 blockade.

Comments on this clone: The target of this receptor is not known. Base qualities are not recorded, but no much larger clone differs from it by a single base.

Libraries came from the immunoSEQ multiplex PCR assay. The published analysis was carried out like this. A clone was classified as neoantigen-specific if the clone expanded significantly in response to the relevant peptide and did not expand significantly in response to any other peptide tested. Entries here come from immuneACCESS through TCRdb and include only in-frame sequences with V and J called. Some clones fail to appear in such tables; in the studies checked, an unresolved V gene covers under half of the shortfall, and the cause of the remainder is unknown. The V and J calls and clone size are taken from that table; D and trimming were inferred from the DNA. A total of around 9,600 clones appear in this sample, roughly nine tenths of them only once. Of the sample, roughly 15% is held by the ten largest clones. The CDR1 and CDR2 encoded by the germline V gene (reference sequence) are SGHAT and FQDESV. The CDR3 has 15 amino acids, counting the end cysteine and phenylalanine. Only the CDR3 DNA is retained, 45 bases long and in frame from the first base. Trimming removed 5 bases from V and 7 bases from J; the gene matches leave 9 bases unexplained.

The time point label on this specimen signifies: approximately ten-day in vitro stimulation with candidate mutation-associated neoantigen peptide 1. Mismatch repair deficiency was established in every enrolled patient by polymerase chain reaction or immunohistochemistry. A few patients who responded to pembrolizumab therapy underwent TCR sequencing. Each of over five ELISpot-reactive candidate neoantigen peptides was used in an approximately 9-day in vitro stimulation prior to TCR sequencing. As the baseline for calculating clone fold-changes, a control culture with no peptide was run in an identical way. In the phase II trial, pembrolizumab PD-1 blockade was tested prospectively in advanced mismatch repair-deficient cancers, no matter which tissue of origin the cancers came from. The investigation overall reported the following: Rapid expansion after pembrolizumab followed by contraction, generally before radiologic responses, was shown by tumor-resident clones, which were often undetectable in blood before treatment. Clonal expansion was elicited by three of the seven peptides, yielding approximately 150 unique blood TCRs of which seven were also found in tumor, and every positive peptide was derived from frameshift mutations.

The material was cells cultured in vitro, obtained from a patient treated with pembrolizumab. This sequence was found in an adult with mismatch repair-deficient cancer. Recombination joined TRBV11-1 with TRBJ2-1; a stretch of 9 junction bases matches TRBD2. The DNA is TGTGCCAGCAGCCGAACGAGCGGGAGGAGGAATGAGCAGTTCTTC. This encodes CASSRTSGRRNEQFF.